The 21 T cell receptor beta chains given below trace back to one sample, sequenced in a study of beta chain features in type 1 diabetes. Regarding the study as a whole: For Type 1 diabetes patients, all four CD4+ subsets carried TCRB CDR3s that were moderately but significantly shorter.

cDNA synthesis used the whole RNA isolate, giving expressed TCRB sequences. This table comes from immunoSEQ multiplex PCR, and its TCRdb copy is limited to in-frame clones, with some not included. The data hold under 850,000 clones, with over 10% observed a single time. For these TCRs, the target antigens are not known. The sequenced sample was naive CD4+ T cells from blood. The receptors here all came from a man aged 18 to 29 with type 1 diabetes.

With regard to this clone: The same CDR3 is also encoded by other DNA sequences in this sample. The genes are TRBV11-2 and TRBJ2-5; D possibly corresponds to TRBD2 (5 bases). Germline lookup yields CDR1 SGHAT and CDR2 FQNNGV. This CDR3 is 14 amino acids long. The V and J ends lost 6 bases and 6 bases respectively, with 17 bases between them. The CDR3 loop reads CASRKEGQVKTQYF. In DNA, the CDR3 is TGTGCCAGCAGAAAAGAGGGTCAGGTGAAGACCCAGTACTTC.

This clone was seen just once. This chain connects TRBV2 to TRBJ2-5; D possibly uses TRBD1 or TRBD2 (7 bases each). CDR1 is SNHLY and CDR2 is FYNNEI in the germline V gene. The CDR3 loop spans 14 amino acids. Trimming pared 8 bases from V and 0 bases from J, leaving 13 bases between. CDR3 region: CASQGGSNQETQYF. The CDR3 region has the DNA TGTGCCAGCCAGGGGGGGTCGAACCAAGAGACCCAGTACTTC.

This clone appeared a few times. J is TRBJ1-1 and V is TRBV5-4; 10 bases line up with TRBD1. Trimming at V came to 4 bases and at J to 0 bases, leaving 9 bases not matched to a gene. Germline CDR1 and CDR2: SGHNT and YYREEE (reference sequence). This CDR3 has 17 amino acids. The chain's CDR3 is CASSQRTGGKVNTEAFF. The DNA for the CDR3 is TGTGCCAGCAGCCAGCGGACAGGGGGTAAAGTGAACACTGAAGCTTTCTTT.

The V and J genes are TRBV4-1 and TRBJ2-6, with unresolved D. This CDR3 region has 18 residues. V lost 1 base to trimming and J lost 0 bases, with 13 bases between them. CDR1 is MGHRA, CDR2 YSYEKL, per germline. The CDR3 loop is CASSQASGPNSGANVLTF. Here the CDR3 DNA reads TGCGCCAGCAGCCAAGCATCTGGGCCAAACTCTGGGGCCAACGTCCTGACTTTC.

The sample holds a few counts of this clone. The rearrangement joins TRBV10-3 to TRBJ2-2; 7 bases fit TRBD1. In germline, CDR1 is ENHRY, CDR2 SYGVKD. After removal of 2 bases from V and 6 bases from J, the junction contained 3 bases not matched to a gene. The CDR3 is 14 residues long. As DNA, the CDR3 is TGTGCCATCAGTGAGGACAGGGCCGCCGGGGAGCTGTTTTTT. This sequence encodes CAISEDRAAGELFF.

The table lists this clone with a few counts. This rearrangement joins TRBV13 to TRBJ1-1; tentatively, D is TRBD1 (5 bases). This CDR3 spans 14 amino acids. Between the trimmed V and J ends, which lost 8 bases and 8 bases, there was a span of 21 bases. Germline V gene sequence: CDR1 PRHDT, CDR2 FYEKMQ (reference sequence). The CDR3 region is CASSAGRSTSEAFF. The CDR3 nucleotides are TGTGCCAGCTCGGCGGGACGGAGTACTTCCGAAGCTTTCTTT.

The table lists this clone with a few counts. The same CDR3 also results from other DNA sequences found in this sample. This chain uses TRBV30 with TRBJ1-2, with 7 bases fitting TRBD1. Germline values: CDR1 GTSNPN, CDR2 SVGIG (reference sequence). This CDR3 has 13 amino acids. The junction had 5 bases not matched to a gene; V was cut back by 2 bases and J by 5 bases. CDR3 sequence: CAWSYRGGYGYTF. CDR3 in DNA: TGTGCCTGGAGTTACAGGGGCGGGTATGGCTACACCTTC.

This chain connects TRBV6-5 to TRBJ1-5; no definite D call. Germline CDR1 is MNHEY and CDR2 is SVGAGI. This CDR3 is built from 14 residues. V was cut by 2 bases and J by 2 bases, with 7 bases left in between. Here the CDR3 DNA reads TGTGCCAGCAGTTACAGGAGCGGCAATCAGCCCCAGCATTTT. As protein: CASSYRSGNQPQHF.

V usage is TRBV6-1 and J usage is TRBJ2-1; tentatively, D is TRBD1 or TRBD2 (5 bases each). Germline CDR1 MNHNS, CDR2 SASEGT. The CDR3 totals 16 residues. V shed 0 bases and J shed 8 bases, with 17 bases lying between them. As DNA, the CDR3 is TGTGCCAGCAGTGAAGCGGGGTTAAATTCGGGGCATGAGCAGTTCTTC. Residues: CASSEAGLNSGHEQFF.

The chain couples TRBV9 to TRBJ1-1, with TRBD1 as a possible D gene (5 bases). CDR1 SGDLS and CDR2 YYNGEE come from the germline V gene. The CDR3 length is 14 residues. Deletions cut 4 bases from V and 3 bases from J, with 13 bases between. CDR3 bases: TGTGCCAGCAGCACCCGGGGGTCGGACACTGAAGCTTTCTTT. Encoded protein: CASSTRGSDTEAFF.

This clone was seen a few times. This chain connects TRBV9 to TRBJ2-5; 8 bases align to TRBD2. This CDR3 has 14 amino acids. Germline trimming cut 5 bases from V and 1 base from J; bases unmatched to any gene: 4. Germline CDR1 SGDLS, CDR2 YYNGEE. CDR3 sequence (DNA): TGTGCCAGCAGTGAAGGACTAGCCCAAGAGACCCAGTACTTC. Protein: CASSEGLAQETQYF.

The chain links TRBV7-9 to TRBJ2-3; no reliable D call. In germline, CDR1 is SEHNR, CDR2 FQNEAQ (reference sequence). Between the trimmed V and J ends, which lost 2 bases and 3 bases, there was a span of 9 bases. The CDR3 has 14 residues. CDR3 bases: TGTGCCAGCAGCTTATCCCAGGTGACAGATACGCAGTATTTT. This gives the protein CASSLSQVTDTQYF.

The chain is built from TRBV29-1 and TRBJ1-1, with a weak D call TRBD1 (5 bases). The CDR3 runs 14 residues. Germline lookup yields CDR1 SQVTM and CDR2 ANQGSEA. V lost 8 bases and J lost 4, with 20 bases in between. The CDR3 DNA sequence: TGCAGCCCCGAACGGCAGGGTTTGGGCACTGAAGCTTTCTTT. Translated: CSPERQGLGTEAFF.

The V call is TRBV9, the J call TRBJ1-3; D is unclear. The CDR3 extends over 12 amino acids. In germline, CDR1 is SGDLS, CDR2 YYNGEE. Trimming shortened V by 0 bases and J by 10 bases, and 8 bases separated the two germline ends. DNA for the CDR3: TGTGCCAGCAGCGTAGAAGGGAGGACCATATATTTT. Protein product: CASSVEGRTIYF. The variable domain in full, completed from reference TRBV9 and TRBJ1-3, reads DSGVTQTPKHLITATGQRVTLRCSPRSGDLSVYWYQQSLDQGLQFLIQYYNGEERAKGNILERFSAQQFPDLHSELNLSSLELGDSALYFCASSVEGRTIYFGEGSWLTVV.

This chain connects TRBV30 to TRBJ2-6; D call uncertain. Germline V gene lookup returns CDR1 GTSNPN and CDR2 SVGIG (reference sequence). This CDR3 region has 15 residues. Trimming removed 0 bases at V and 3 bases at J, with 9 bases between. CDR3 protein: CAWSVLPIGANVLTF. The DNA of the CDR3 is TGTGCCTGGAGTGTACTGCCGATTGGGGCCAACGTCCTGACTTTC.

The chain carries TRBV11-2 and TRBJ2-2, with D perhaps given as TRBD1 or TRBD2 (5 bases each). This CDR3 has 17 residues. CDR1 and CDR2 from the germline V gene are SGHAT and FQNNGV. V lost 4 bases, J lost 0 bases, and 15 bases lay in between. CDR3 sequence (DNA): TGTGCCAGCAGCTCAGACTCCGGGACGGCGAACACCGGGGAGCTGTTTTTT. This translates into CASSSDSGTANTGELFF.

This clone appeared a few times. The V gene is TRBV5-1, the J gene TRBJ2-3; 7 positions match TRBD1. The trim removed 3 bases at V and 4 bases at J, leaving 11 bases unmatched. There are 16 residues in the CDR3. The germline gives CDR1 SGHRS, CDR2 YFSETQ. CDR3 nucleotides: TGCGCCAGCAGCTCCCCCGGGACAGTCATCCCAGATACGCAGTATTTT. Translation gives CASSSPGTVIPDTQYF.

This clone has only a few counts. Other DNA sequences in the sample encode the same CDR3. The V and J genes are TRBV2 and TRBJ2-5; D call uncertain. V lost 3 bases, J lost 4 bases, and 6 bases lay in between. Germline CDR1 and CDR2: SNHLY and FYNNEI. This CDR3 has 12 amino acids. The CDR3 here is CASSEAGETQYF. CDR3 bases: TGTGCCAGCAGTGAGGCCGGAGAGACCCAGTACTTC.

The CDR3 nucleotides read TGTGCCAGCAGCTCCCCGGGACAGGGGGCATACAATGAGCAGTTCTTC. Its protein is CASSSPGQGAYNEQFF. J is TRBJ2-1 and V is TRBV28; 12 nucleotides match TRBD1. This CDR3 has 16 residues. Germline V gene lookup returns CDR1 MDHEN and CDR2 SYDVKM. Trimming at V came to 6 bases and at J to 4 bases, leaving 7 bases not matched to a gene.

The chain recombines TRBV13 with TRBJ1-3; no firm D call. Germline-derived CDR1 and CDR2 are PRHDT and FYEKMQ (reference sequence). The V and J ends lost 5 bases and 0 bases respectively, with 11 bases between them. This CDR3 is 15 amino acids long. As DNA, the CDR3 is TGTGCCAGCAGCATCGCAGGACCCTCTGGAAACACCATATATTTT. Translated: CASSIAGPSGNTIYF.

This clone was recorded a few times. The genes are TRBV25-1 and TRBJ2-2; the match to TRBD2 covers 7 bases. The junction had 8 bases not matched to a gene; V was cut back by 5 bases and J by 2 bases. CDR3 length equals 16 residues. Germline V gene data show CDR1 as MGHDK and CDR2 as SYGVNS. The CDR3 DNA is TGTGCCAGCAGTTCTTGGGCTAGCGGAAACACCGGGGAGCTGTTTTTT. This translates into CASSSWASGNTGELFF.